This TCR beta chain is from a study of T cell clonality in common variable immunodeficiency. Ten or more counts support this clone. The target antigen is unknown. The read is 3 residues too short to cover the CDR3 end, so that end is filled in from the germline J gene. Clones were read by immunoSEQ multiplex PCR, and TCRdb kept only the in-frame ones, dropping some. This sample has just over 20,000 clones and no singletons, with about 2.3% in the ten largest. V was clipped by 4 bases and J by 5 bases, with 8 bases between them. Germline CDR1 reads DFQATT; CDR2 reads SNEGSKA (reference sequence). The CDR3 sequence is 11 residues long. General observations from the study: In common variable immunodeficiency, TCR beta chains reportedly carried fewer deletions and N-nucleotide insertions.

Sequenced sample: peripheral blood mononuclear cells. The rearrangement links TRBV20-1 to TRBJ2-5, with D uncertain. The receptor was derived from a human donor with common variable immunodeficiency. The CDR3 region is CSAIFSETQYF. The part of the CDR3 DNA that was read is TGCAGTGCTATATTCTCCGAGACC.